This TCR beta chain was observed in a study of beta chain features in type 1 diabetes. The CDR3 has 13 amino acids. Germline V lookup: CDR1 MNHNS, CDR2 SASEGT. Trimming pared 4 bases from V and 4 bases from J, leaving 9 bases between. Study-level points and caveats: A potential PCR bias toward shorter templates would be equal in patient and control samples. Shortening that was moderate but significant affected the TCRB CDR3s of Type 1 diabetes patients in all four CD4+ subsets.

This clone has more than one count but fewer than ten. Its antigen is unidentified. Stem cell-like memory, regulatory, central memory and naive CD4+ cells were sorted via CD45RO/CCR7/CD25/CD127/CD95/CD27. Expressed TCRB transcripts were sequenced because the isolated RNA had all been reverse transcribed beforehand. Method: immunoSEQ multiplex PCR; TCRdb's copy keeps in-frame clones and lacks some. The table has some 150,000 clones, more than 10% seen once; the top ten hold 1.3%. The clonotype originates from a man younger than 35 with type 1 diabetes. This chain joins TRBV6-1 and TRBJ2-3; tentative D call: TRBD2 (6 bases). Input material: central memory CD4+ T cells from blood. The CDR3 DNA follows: TGTGCCAGCAGTGTCGCGGGGTCAGATACGCAGTATTTT. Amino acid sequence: CASSVAGSDTQYF.